The T cell receptor beta chain described here comes from a study of cytomegalovirus exposure and HLA in healthy donors. General study findings and limits: It was only CMV serostatus that was available as immune exposure information.

Trimming shortened V by 2 bases and J by 5 bases, and 6 bases separated the two germline ends. The CDR3 is made up of 12 amino acids. Germline-derived CDR1 and CDR2 are KGHSH and LQKENI. Comments on this clone: Its antigen remains unknown.

This PCR relied on a set of 60 Vbeta primers and 13 Jbeta primers. The assay was immunoSEQ multiplex PCR, and TCRdb's table has in-frame clones only and misses some. The table lists 100,000 to 150,000 clones, 70% to 85% of them singletons. Sequencing was performed on PBMCs. The sequence was collected from a woman aged 40 to 50 in good health and CMV-seropositive. The chain employs TRBV18 and TRBJ2-5; D gene ambiguous. DNA for the CDR3: TGTGCCAGCTCACCATTCAGTGAGACCCAGTACTTC. It specifies CASSPFSETQYF.